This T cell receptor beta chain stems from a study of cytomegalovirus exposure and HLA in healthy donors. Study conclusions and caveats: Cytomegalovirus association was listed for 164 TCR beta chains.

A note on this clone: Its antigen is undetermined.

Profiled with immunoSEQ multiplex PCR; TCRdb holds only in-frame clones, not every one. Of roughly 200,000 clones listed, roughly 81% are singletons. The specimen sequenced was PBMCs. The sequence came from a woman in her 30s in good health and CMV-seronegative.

The CDR3: CASSLPGTDNEQFF. The CDR3 bases are TGTGCCAGCAGTTTACCCGGGACAGACAATGAGCAGTTCTTC. V gene TRBV27 combines with J gene TRBJ2-1; 7 bases are shared with TRBD1. V gave up 2 bases and J gave up 5 bases; unmatched junction bases: 3. The germline gives CDR1 MNHEY, CDR2 SMNVEV (reference sequence). The CDR3 is made up of 14 amino acids.